Below, one T cell receptor beta chain is given with its context. In the original workflow: Nucleated cell number was recorded as an estimate derived from reference gene primer amplification. Clones were sequenced by immunoSEQ multiplex PCR, and TCRdb holds only the in-frame ones, with some missing. That table is the source of V, J and clone size, and D and trimming were worked out from the DNA. The sample carries tens of thousands of clones, about 90% recorded once. This record comes from a study of blood T cell repertoires in COVID-19. About the research overall: Both acute and convalescent COVID-19 samples were obtained from the United States, Italy and Spain. The analysed material was cDNA or gDNA that came from T cells, B-cell-depleted T cells, or PBMCs.

The CDR3 is made up of 16 amino acids. Trimming removed 4 bases from V and 3 bases from J; junction bases left unmatched: 7. Germline assignment: CDR1 SGHRS and CDR2 YFSETQ. This sequence was found in a human donor with active COVID-19. The donor label of this sample is uncertain. The sequenced sample consisted of peripheral blood. The chain carries TRBV5-1 and TRBJ2-3; 11 bases match TRBD2. This chain's CDR3 is CASSPTTSGSTDTQYF. As DNA, the CDR3 is TGCGCCAGCAGCCCCACCACTAGCGGGAGTACAGATACGCAGTATTTT. The whole variable domain, filled in from reference TRBV5-1 and TRBJ2-3, reads KAGVTQTPRYLIKTRGQQVTLSCSPISGHRSVSWYQQTPGQGLQFLFEYFSETQRNKGNFPGRFSGRQFSNSRSEMNVSTLELGDSALYLCASSPTTSGSTDTQYFGPGTRLTVL.